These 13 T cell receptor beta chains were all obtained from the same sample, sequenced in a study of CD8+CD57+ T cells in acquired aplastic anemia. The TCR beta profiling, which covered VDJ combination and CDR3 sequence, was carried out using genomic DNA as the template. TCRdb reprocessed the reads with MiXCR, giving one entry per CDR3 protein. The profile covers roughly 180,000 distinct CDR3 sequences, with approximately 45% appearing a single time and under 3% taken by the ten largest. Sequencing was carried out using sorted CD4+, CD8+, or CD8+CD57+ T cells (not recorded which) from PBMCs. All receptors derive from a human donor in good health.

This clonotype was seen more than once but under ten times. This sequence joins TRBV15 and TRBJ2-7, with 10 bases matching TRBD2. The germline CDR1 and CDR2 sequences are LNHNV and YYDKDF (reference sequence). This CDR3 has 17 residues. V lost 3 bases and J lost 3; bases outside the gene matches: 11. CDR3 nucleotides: TGTGCCACCAGCAGTTCCCTAGCGGGGGCCCTTGGCTACGAGCAGTACTTC. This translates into CATSSSLAGALGYEQYF.

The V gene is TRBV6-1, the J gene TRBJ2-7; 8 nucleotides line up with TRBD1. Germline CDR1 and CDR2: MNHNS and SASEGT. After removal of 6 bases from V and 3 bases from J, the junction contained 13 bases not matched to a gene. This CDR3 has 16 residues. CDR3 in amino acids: CASSLSSGTGDYEQYF. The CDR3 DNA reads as TGTGCCAGCAGCCTCTCCTCCGGGACAGGAGACTACGAGCAGTACTTC.

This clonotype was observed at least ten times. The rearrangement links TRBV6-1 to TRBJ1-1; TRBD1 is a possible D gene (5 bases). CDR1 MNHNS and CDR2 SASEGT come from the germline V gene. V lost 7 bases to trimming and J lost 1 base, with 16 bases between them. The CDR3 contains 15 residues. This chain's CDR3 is CASMMGGYPNTEAFF. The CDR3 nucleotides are TGTGCCAGCATGATGGGGGGGTATCCGAACACTGAAGCTTTCTTT.

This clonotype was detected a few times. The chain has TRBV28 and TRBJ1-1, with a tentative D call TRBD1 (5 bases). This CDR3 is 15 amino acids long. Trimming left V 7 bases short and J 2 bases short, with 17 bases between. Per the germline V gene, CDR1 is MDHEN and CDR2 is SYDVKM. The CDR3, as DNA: TGTGCCAGCACCCTTGCGGGGGTCTTAAACACTGAAGCTTTCTTT. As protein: CASTLAGVLNTEAFF.

CDR3 loop: CASSYSTGVGEKLFF. For the CDR3, the DNA is TGTGCCAGCAGTTACTCCACCGGTGTCGGAGAAAAACTGTTTTTT. The chain recombines TRBV6-5 with TRBJ1-4; D unclear. The ends were cut back, 0 bases at V and 8 bases at J, with 13 bases in the middle. The CDR3 is made up of 15 amino acids. Germline loops: CDR1 MNHEY, CDR2 SVGAGI.

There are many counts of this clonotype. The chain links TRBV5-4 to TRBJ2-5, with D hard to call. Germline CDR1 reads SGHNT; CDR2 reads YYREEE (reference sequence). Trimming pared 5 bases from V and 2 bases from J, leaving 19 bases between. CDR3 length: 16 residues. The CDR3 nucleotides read TGTGCCAGCAGTTTTGACCCTAACAAGGTACAAGAGACCCAGTACTTC. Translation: CASSFDPNKVQETQYF.

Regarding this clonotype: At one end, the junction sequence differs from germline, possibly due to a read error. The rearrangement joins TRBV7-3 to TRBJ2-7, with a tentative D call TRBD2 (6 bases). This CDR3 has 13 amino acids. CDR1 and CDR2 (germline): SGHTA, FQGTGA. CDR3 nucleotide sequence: TGTGCTAGCAGCCCCCATGGAGGGTCCGAGCAGTACTTC. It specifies CASSPHGGSEQYF.

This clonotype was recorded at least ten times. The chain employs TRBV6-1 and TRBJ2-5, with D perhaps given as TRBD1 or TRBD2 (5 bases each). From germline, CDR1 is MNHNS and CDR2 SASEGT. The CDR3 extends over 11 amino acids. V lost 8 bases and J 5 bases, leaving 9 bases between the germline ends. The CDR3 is CASRGAETQYF. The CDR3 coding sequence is TGTGCCAGCCGGGGCGCGGAGACCCAGTACTTC.

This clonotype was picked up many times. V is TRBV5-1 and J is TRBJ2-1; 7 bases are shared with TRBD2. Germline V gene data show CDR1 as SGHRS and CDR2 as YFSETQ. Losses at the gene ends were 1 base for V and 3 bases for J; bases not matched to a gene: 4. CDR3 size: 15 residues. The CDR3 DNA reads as TGCGCCAGCAGCTTGTGGAGCGGGGACTACAATGAGCAGTTCTTC. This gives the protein CASSLWSGDYNEQFF.

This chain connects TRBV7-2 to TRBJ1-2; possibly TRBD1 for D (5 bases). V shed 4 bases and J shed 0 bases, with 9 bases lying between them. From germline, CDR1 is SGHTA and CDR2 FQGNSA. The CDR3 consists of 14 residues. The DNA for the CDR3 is TGTGCCAGCAGCTCCTCGGGGGCTAACTATGGCTACACCTTC. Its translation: CASSSSGANYGYTF.

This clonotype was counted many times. The CDR3 DNA reads TGTGCCAGCAGCCCTCAATCGACGGTCACAAACATTCAGTACTTC. Encoded protein: CASSPQSTVTNIQYF. The rearrangement links TRBV9 to TRBJ2-4; D uncertain. Germline V gene data show CDR1 as SGDLS and CDR2 as YYNGEE. CDR3 length: 15 amino acids. V lost 4 bases to trimming and J lost 6 bases, with 17 bases between them. The full variable domain, completed using reference TRBV9 and TRBJ2-4, is DSGVTQTPKHLITATGQRVTLRCSPRSGDLSVYWYQQSLDQGLQFLIQYYNGEERAKGNILERFSAQQFPDLHSELNLSSLELGDSALYFCASSPQSTVTNIQYFGAGTRLSVL.

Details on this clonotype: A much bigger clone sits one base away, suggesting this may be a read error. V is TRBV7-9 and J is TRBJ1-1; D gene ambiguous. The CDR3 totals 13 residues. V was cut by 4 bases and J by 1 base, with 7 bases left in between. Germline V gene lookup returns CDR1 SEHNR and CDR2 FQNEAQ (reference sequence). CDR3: CASSWTENTEAFF. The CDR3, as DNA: TGTGCCAGCAGCTGGACGGAGAACACTGAAGCTTTCTTT.

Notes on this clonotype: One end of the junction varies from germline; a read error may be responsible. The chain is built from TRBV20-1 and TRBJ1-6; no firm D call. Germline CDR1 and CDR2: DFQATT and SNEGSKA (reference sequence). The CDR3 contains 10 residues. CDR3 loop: CSAPGRFPTF. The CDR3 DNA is TGCAGTGCTCCCGGGCGCTTTCCCACCTTT.